Each of the 30 T cell receptor beta chains below was sequenced from the same sample in a study of T cell repertoires in cytomegalovirus infection. These TCRs' antigens remain unknown. TCRdb re-called the reads with MiXCR, one entry per CDR3 protein. The table has about 830,000 distinct CDR3 sequences, approximately 32% seen once. The starting material was cultured CD8+ T cells from PBMCs, obtained from culture after CMV antigen stimulation. The receptors derive from a human donor in good health (CMV status not recorded). Some clones in this sample may be carry-over from other donors' samples.

This chain joins TRBV27 and TRBJ2-5; maybe TRBD2 (6 bases). Looked up from germline, CDR1 is MNHEY and CDR2 is SMNVEV (reference sequence). Trimming pared 8 bases from V and 1 base from J, leaving 11 bases between. This CDR3 is 13 amino acids long. The CDR3 loop is CASGYSGQETQYF. CDR3 DNA: TGTGCCAGCGGATATAGCGGCCAAGAGACCCAGTACTTC.

This clonotype was seen a handful of times. One junction end disagrees with the germline gene, perhaps due to a read error. This chain links TRBV4-1 with TRBJ1-1; D not certain. The CDR3 spans 14 residues. Germline V gene data show CDR1 as MGHRA and CDR2 as YSYEKL. DNA of the CDR3: TGTGCCAGCAGCCAAGTGGGATTGAACACTGAAGCTTTCTTT. Protein: CASSQVGLNTEAFF.

This clonotype showed up just a few times. CDR3 sequence reads: CAIGIGTGELFF. In DNA, the CDR3 is TGTGCCATTGGGATTGGCACCGGGGAGCTGTTTTTT. V usage is TRBV7-9 and J usage is TRBJ2-2; D is unclear. CDR3 length equals 12 residues. V dropped 10 bases and J dropped 4 bases, with 10 bases sitting between them. Germline loops: CDR1 SEHNR, CDR2 FQNEAQ (reference sequence).

This clonotype was seen only a few times. The chain recombines TRBV7-9 with TRBJ2-7; possibly TRBD2 for D (6 bases). Deletions cut 3 bases from V and 4 bases from J, with 16 bases between. The length of the CDR3 is 15 residues. The germline V gene has CDR1 SEHNR and CDR2 FQNEAQ (reference sequence). The DNA of the CDR3 is TGTGCCAGCAGCTTCGACACGGTGGGGGGTTACGAGCAGTACTTC. Encoded protein: CASSFDTVGGYEQYF.

The rearrangement uses TRBV6-5 and TRBJ2-1; weak D call: TRBD2 (6 bases). V lost 4 bases, J lost 8 bases, and 18 bases lay in between. The CDR3 spans 15 residues. Germline values: CDR1 MNHEY, CDR2 SVGAGI. The chain's CDR3 is CASSLGGVGGDEQFF. The DNA of the CDR3 is TGTGCCAGCAGTTTAGGCGGGGTCGGTGGGGATGAGCAGTTCTTC.

This clonotype was seen many times. This chain connects TRBV7-2 to TRBJ1-1; unclear D gene. The CDR3 runs 15 residues. V shed 2 bases and J shed 3 bases, with 13 bases lying between them. Germline loops: CDR1 SGHTA, CDR2 FQGNSA. The CDR3 coding sequence is TGTGCCAGCAGCTTATACCCGGTGTTGGACACTGAAGCTTTCTTT. Translation gives CASSLYPVLDTEAFF.

This chain connects TRBV7-9 to TRBJ1-1; D is ambiguous. The CDR3 extends over 17 amino acids. The germline V gene encodes CDR1 SEHNR and CDR2 FQNEAQ (reference sequence). V was pared by 3 bases and J by 1 base, with 18 bases between. CDR3 loop: CASSFSGVGYGNTEAFF. CDR3 DNA sequence: TGTGCCAGCAGCTTTAGTGGCGTCGGGTACGGGAACACTGAAGCTTTCTTT.

This clonotype was found a few times. The V call is TRBV7-2, the J call TRBJ2-3; D is uncertain. Germline V CDR1 and CDR2: SGHTA, FQGNSA. V was pared by 1 base and J by 2 bases, with 10 bases between. The CDR3 extends over 15 amino acids. This CDR3 reads CASSLVFSLTDTQYF. The CDR3 nucleotides read TGTGCCAGCAGCTTAGTCTTCAGCCTCACAGATACGCAGTATTTT.

The chain uses TRBV7-9 and TRBJ1-1; possibly TRBD1 for D (5 bases). Trimming stripped 8 bases from V and 2 bases from J, with 15 bases between. The CDR3 length is 14 residues. Germline V gene sequence: CDR1 SEHNR, CDR2 FQNEAQ (reference sequence). The chain's CDR3 is CASQGYDRNTEAFF. For the CDR3, the DNA is TGTGCCAGCCAAGGATACGACAGAAACACTGAAGCTTTCTTT.

At least ten counts were recorded for this clonotype. CDR3 DNA: TGTGCCAGCAGCCAACAGGGCCGGGCCTACGAGCAGTACGTC. Protein sequence: CASSQQGRAYEQYV. The V gene is TRBV7-9, the J gene TRBJ2-7, with a weak D call TRBD1 (6 bases). The germline V and J ends were trimmed by 5 bases and 2 bases, with 13 bases remaining between them. The CDR3 runs to 14 residues. The germline CDR1 and CDR2 sequences are SEHNR and FQNEAQ (reference sequence).

As to this clonotype: A read error may produce the germline difference seen at one junction end. The chain couples TRBV6-1 to TRBJ1-5, with D possibly matching TRBD1 (5 bases). This CDR3 spans 17 amino acids. The germline gives CDR1 MNHNS, CDR2 SASEGT. As DNA, the CDR3 is TGTGCCAGCAATGAATACTGGGACCCGTATAGCAATCAGCCCCAGCATTTT. Translating gives CASNEYWDPYSNQPQHF.

This clonotype was counted a few times. The chain couples TRBV27 to TRBJ2-2, with D perhaps matching TRBD1 (6 bases). This CDR3 contains 14 residues. V was trimmed by 0 bases and J by 7 bases, leaving 9 bases between them. The germline CDR1 and CDR2 sequences are MNHEY and SMNVEV (reference sequence). In nucleotides, the CDR3 is TGTGCCAGCAGTTTATCCAGGGGCGGCGGGGAGCTGTTTTTT. Translating gives CASSLSRGGGELFF.

This chain links TRBV4-1 with TRBJ1-1; 9 bases agree with TRBD1. V trimming: 2 bases; J trimming: 4 bases; junction bases outside the gene matches: 2. The CDR3 is made up of 14 amino acids. Germline V gives CDR1 MGHRA, CDR2 YSYEKL. Written as DNA, the CDR3 is TGCGCCAGCAGCCAAACAGGGGGCATCACTGAAGCTTTCTTT. Translating it yields CASSQTGGITEAFF.

This clonotype showed up just a few times. The chain has TRBV28 and TRBJ2-5, with 10 nucleotides matching TRBD2. Looked up from germline, CDR1 is MDHEN and CDR2 is SYDVKM. V shed 1 base and J 5 bases; nucleotides not matched to a gene: 7. The CDR3 runs to 16 residues. The CDR3 nucleotides read TGTGCCAGCAGTTTATACCTAGCGGGGGTGGGGGAGACCCAGTACTTC. It codes for CASSLYLAGVGETQYF.

The rearrangement joins TRBV27 to TRBJ1-2, with 9 bases fitting TRBD1. There are 16 residues in the CDR3. Germline loops: CDR1 MNHEY, CDR2 SMNVEV (reference sequence). V dropped 6 bases and J dropped 4; count of bases not matched to a gene: 12. As DNA, the CDR3 is TGTGCCAGCAGGAGGACCTGGGACAGGGTGGGCTATGGCTACACCTTC. It specifies CASRRTWDRVGYGYTF.

The chain recombines TRBV19 with TRBJ1-1; D is possibly TRBD1 (5 bases). The germline CDR1 and CDR2 sequences are LNHDA and SQIVND (reference sequence). The germline V and J ends were trimmed by 5 bases and 2 bases, with 18 bases remaining between them. The CDR3 loop spans 16 amino acids. The chain's CDR3 is CASSAEGPRYNTEAFF. CDR3 nucleotide sequence: TGTGCCAGTAGTGCGGAGGGACCGCGTTACAACACTGAAGCTTTCTTT.

This chain connects TRBV7-9 to TRBJ1-1, with D tentatively TRBD1 (6 bases). The germline V gene has CDR1 SEHNR and CDR2 FQNEAQ (reference sequence). Trimming removed 4 bases from V and 3 bases from J, with 21 bases in between. This CDR3 comprises 17 residues. Here the CDR3 reads CASSSEWGQRQDTEAFF. DNA of the CDR3: TGTGCCAGCAGCTCTGAATGGGGGCAAAGGCAGGACACTGAAGCTTTCTTT. The full variable domain, in which reference TRBV7-9 and TRBJ1-1 provide the parts outside the CDR3, is DTGVSQNPRHKITKRGQNVTFRCDPISEHNRLYWYRQTLGQGPEFLTYFQNEAQLEKSRLLSDRFSAERPKGSFSTLEIQRTEQGDSAMYLCASSSEWGQRQDTEAFFGQGTRLTVV.

This clonotype was seen only a few times. The chain recombines TRBV6-5 with TRBJ2-5, with TRBD2 as a possible D gene (6 bases). This CDR3 region has 15 residues. Trimming took off 5 bases at V and 2 bases at J, with 15 bases between the two ends. Per the germline V gene, CDR1 is MNHEY and CDR2 is SVGAGI. The CDR3 bases are TGTGCCAGCAGTGGCGGGGTTAGTGAACAAGAGACCCAGTACTTC. This codes for CASSGGVSEQETQYF.

This rearrangement joins TRBV6-6 to TRBJ1-1, with D perhaps TRBD1 (5 bases). The germline CDR1 and CDR2 sequences are MNHNY and SVGAGI (reference sequence). The CDR3 covers 15 residues. Trimming cost V 6 bases and J 1 base, with 15 bases left between them. The CDR3 coding sequence is TGTGCCAGCAGCCTAGACGGGGGTTGGAACACTGAAGCTTTCTTT. Amino acids: CASSLDGGWNTEAFF.

V is TRBV5-8 and J is TRBJ2-1; TRBD2 matches at 7 bases. CDR1 is SGHTS and CDR2 is YDEGEE in the germline V gene. This CDR3 contains 16 residues. The trim removed 4 bases at V and 9 bases at J, leaving 16 bases unmatched. The CDR3 loop reads CASSPLDWGGDSEQFF. The DNA of the CDR3 is TGTGCCAGCAGCCCATTGGACTGGGGAGGGGATAGTGAGCAGTTCTTC.

Only a few counts were recorded for this clonotype. This sequence joins TRBV9 and TRBJ1-2; 7 positions match TRBD1. CDR1 and CDR2 from the germline V gene are SGDLS and YYNGEE. CDR3 length: 14 residues. With V trimmed by 4 bases and J by 8 bases, 11 bases remained unmatched. The CDR3: CASSSRTGSAGYTF. In DNA form, the CDR3 reads TGTGCCAGCAGCTCGCGGACAGGCTCGGCGGGCTACACCTTC. Drawing the rest from reference TRBV9 and TRBJ1-2, the complete variable domain is DSGVTQTPKHLITATGQRVTLRCSPRSGDLSVYWYQQSLDQGLQFLIQYYNGEERAKGNILERFSAQQFPDLHSELNLSSLELGDSALYFCASSSRTGSAGYTFGSGTRLTVV.

The gene calls are TRBV27 and TRBJ1-1; D might be TRBD1 (5 bases). From germline, CDR1 is MNHEY and CDR2 SMNVEV (reference sequence). Trimming stripped 4 bases from V and 10 bases from J, with 25 bases between. The CDR3 runs to 16 residues. The CDR3 protein is CASSSPNRGVTPSAFF. The CDR3 DNA is TGTGCCAGCAGTTCCCCGAACCGAGGGGTCACGCCATCAGCTTTCTTT.

CDR3 sequence reads: CASSMRTSGFPGELFF. The DNA of the CDR3 is TGTGCCAGTAGTATGAGGACTAGCGGGTTTCCCGGGGAGCTGTTTTTT. The genes are TRBV19 and TRBJ2-2, with 11 bases that match TRBD2. This CDR3 has 16 residues. CDR1 is LNHDA and CDR2 is SQIVND in the germline V gene (reference sequence). The V segment lost 3 bases and the J segment 6 bases; nucleotides outside the gene matches: 6.

V is TRBV7-9 and J is TRBJ2-5; 7 positions match TRBD2. Germline CDR1 reads SEHNR; CDR2 reads FQNEAQ (reference sequence). Losses at the gene ends were 3 bases for V and 0 bases for J; bases not matched to a gene: 7. The CDR3 has 16 residues. CDR3 amino acids: CASSFSGGGNQETQYF. The DNA of the CDR3 is TGTGCCAGCAGCTTCAGCGGCGGGGGAAACCAAGAGACCCAGTACTTC.

This clonotype was found once. The DNA for the CDR3 is TGCGCCAGCAGTCAACCCGGGGGCAACACCGGGGAGCTGTTTTTT. The encoded protein is CASSQPGGNTGELFF. The V gene is TRBV23-1, the J gene TRBJ2-2; D is tentatively TRBD1 or TRBD2 (6 bases each). TRBV23-1 falls under the ORF class, with uncertain function. The CDR3 runs to 15 residues. V was shortened by 2 bases and J by 2 bases, with 9 bases between the two germline ends.

This clonotype has just a few counts. This chain links TRBV6-4 with TRBJ2-1, with TRBD2 as a possible D gene (6 bases). Germline loops: CDR1 MRHNA, CDR2 SNTAGT. There are 15 residues in the CDR3. The V and J ends lost 0 bases and 7 bases respectively, with 13 bases between them. The CDR3 DNA reads TGTGCCAGCAGTGACTCCCTAGCGAAGCCGAATGAGCAGTTCTTC. Amino acids: CASSDSLAKPNEQFF.

This clonotype was found once. J is TRBJ2-1 and V is TRBV6-6; 8 bases line up with TRBD1. Germline trimming cut 6 bases from V and 4 bases from J; bases unmatched to any gene: 11. This CDR3 has 16 residues. The germline CDR1 and CDR2 sequences are MNHNY and SVGAGI (reference sequence). The CDR3 region is CASRPPRDRKYNEQFF. The CDR3 DNA is TGTGCCAGCAGACCCCCCCGGGACAGGAAATACAATGAGCAGTTCTTC.

The chain employs TRBV7-4 and TRBJ2-5; the D is unclear. Germline loops: CDR1 SGHVT, CDR2 SQSDAQ. This CDR3 has 12 residues. V shed 1 base and J shed 12 bases, with 12 bases lying between them. CDR3 region: CASSLESVWEYF. CDR3 sequence (DNA): TGTGCCAGCAGCTTAGAGTCGGTTTGGGAGTACTTC.

Written as DNA, the CDR3 is TGTGCCAGCAGTTACTCCCCGGGAGTGAACACTGAAGCTTTCTTT. Encoded protein: CASSYSPGVNTEAFF. The gene calls are TRBV6-5 and TRBJ1-1, with D unclear. The V gene lost 0 bases and the J gene lost 0 bases, with 8 bases spanning the gap. Germline CDR1 is MNHEY and CDR2 is SVGAGI. The CDR3 is 15 amino acids.

CDR3 sequence (DNA): TGTGCCAGCAGCTTACATGGGACCGGATCCTACGAGCAGTACTTC. Translated: CASSLHGTGSYEQYF. The chain joins TRBV7-9 to TRBJ2-7; either TRBD1 or TRBD2 may supply D (5 bases each). The CDR3 sequence is 15 residues long. CDR1 is SEHNR and CDR2 is FQNEAQ in the germline V gene (reference sequence). Trimming stripped 2 bases from V and 1 base from J, with 12 bases between.